This entry describes one T cell receptor beta chain. The antigen it recognizes is unknown. Base qualities are not at hand, and no much larger clone is one base apart. CDR3 length: 14 amino acids, cysteine to phenylalanine. The CDR3 DNA has 42 bases and is translated from base 1. Looking up the germline V gene (reference sequence) yields CDR1 LNHDA and CDR2 SQIVND. Trimming removed 3 bases from V and 9 bases from J; the gene matches leave 4 bases unexplained. The study excluded patients with uncontrolled infections, other autoimmune diseases, pregnancy or lactation. Diagnoses relied on clinical symptoms, serum thyroxine and TRAb, thyroid ultrasound and orbital computed tomography. Trizol reagent was used to extract total RNA, and RNA quality was then checked on an Agilent 2100 Bioanalyzer. The data were taken from a study of T cells in Graves' hyperthyroidism and ophthalmopathy (dated 2019 in TCRdb). Notes on the research overall: To identify distinguishing TCR V-J signatures, a discovery cohort of around 100 patients was used, comprising 43 with Graves' ophthalmopathy and about 59 with stable Graves' hyperthyroidism. Prospective prediction of ophthalmopathy was tested in an independent validation cohort of 18 to 20 hyperthyroidism patients and 15 to 17 patients who later progressed to ophthalmopathy. The approximately 97 discovery patients were randomly divided into training and test sets at a 7:3 ratio. In addition, the study compared T-cell repertoires in thyroid tissue and in blood from six Graves' hyperthyroidism patients. Following sampling, methimazole starting at 30 mg daily was given to hyperthyroidism patients, and high-dose intravenous methylprednisolone was given to ophthalmopathy patients. The paper reports TCR Vbeta CDR3 sequencing of approximately 140 peripheral blood samples: under 45 ophthalmopathy, fewer than 80 hyperthyroidism and roughly 17 progressor patients. Points the paper makes about the study in general: Ophthalmopathy was separated from stable hyperthyroidism by a 13 V-J signature model, with approximately 86% sensitivity and 81% to 83% specificity obtained in cross-validation and 80%/75% obtained in testing. Blood samples also contained most of the expanded thyroid clonotypes (frequency above 0.001), which suggests that blood repertoires may reflect thyroid immune responses. During validation, the model predicted progression to ophthalmopathy a median of about 6.3 months ahead of onset, with around 70% sensitivity and 72.22% specificity. No statistical method was used to set the sample size in advance, and investigators knew the group allocation.

The TCR beta CDR3 regions were amplified from the RNA transcripts. The TCR CDR3 was subjected to a first round of RT-PCR using the HTBI primer set and the Qiagen OneStep RT-PCR kit. Libraries were constructed in a second round of multiplex PCR, after which size selection and purification were performed. Paired-end sequencing of the libraries was performed with 100 bp reads on an Illumina HiSeq2000. Turning to the authors' computational methods: Raw data were processed with SOAPnuke, discarding reads with adapters, uncalled bases, mean Phred below 15, or no exact constant-primer or identifier match. High-quality paired reads were merged with COPE v1.2.5, and unique nucleotide sequences were defined as clonotypes. Clonotypes were aligned to IMGT TRBV, TRBD and TRBJ reference segments using MiTCR v1.1. Only V-J combinations with frequency above 0.0001, covering about 99% of repertoires, were analysed. The TCS score was defined as F50 (clonal expansion) divided by E x V (chaos), with BLOSUM62-based TCRdist calculated between CDR3 peptides within each V-J. Welch's t-statistics and random forest reduced 450 to 600 V-J features to 13, which were used in a naive Bayes classifier (R e1071). Thyroid-blood repertoire similarity was quantified with the Morisita-Horn index. In-frame beta chains were kept once TCRdb had trimmed the public reads at Q25 with fastp and called clones with MiXCR. Duplicate CDR3 protein sequences are folded into a single record with the most common DNA and genes. The V and J calls were determined by TCRdb, not by the authors. The table for this sample lists roughly 510,000 distinct CDR3 sequences; over 45% of them were counted only once. 35% to 50% of the sample is in the top ten clones.

The sequence came from an adult woman with Graves' disease, either hyperthyroidism or ophthalmopathy (not recorded which). The chain uses TRBV19 and TRBJ1-6; a stretch of 8 junction bases matches TRBD1. Sequences were obtained from peripheral blood or thyroid tissue (not recorded which). The nucleotides are TGTGCCAGTAGTATCCGGACAGGGACTTCACCCCTCCACTTT. This codes for CASSIRTGTSPLHF.